The 23 T cell receptor beta chains listed next were all sequenced from one sample in a study of regulatory T cells in long-lasting Graves disease. Arm-PCR of CDR3 regions and iRepertoire HTBI primers were the basis on which TCR beta libraries were built. TCRdb called the multiplex PCR reads again in MiXCR, with one record for every CDR3 protein. The sample shows hundreds of thousands of distinct CDR3 sequences, roughly 20% of them seen only once. Time point denoted: persistent/refractory GD, antithyroid drugs over 5 years with positive TRAb. Construction of the TCR library relied on RNA isolated from PBMCs. The sample here was peripheral blood mononuclear cells (PBMCs), taken when the disease was refractory, from a patient treated with antithyroid drugs. The receptors come from a female donor with Graves disease.

This clonotype has ten or more counts. This chain uses TRBV28 with TRBJ2-7, with 7 bases that match TRBD1. The CDR3 is 16 amino acids. Trimming took 2 bases from V and 3 from J; bases not matched to a gene: 10. The V gene's germline CDR1 is MDHEN and CDR2 SYDVKM. CDR3 loop: CASSLPRTGFVYEQYF. CDR3 DNA: TGTGCCAGCAGTTTACCCCGGACAGGTTTCGTCTACGAGCAGTACTTC.

The chain is built from TRBV12-3 or TRBV12-4 and TRBJ2-7; 9 nucleotides align to TRBD1. With 6 bases clipped from V and 6 bases from J, the junction kept 9 bases outside the gene matches. This CDR3 is 14 amino acids long. For the CDR3, the DNA is TGTGCCAGCAGCCCTGGGACAGGGATGGGCGAGCAGTACTTC. Translation gives CASSPGTGMGEQYF.

The chain has TRBV28 and TRBJ2-4; perhaps TRBD2 as D (5 bases). Germline V lookup: CDR1 MDHEN, CDR2 SYDVKM. This CDR3 comprises 15 residues. The germline V and J ends were trimmed by 2 bases and 0 bases, with 8 bases remaining between them. The CDR3 DNA reads as TGTGCCAGCAGTTTAGTTCGGGAAGCCAAAAACATTCAGTACTTC. Protein: CASSLVREAKNIQYF. The variable domain in full, completed from reference TRBV28 and TRBJ2-4, reads DVKVTQSSRYLVKRTGEKVFLECVQDMDHENMFWYRQDPGLGLRLIYFSYDVKMKEKGDIPEGYSVSREKKERFSLILESASTNQTSMYLCASSLVREAKNIQYFGAGTRLSVL.

This rearrangement joins TRBV6-1 to TRBJ1-1; no definite D call. Germline loops: CDR1 MNHNS, CDR2 SASEGT. This CDR3 comprises 11 residues. Trimming took off 6 bases at V and 8 bases at J, with 10 bases between the two ends. This CDR3 is CASRGPVEAFF. CDR3 in DNA: TGTGCCAGCAGGGGCCCCGTCGAAGCTTTCTTT.

This clonotype was counted only a few times. Written as DNA, the CDR3 is TGCGCCAGCAGCTTGCTGGAGTCCTACGAGCAGTACTTC. Amino acid sequence: CASSLLESYEQYF. The chain uses TRBV5-1 and TRBJ2-7; D is unclear. The CDR3 runs 13 residues. V was cut by 1 base and J by 1 base, with 6 bases left in between. Germline lookup yields CDR1 SGHRS and CDR2 YFSETQ.

The CDR3 loop is CASSYVGWNTDTQYF. In nucleotides, the CDR3 is TGTGCCAGCAGTTACGTGGGGTGGAACACAGATACGCAGTATTTT. The chain is built from TRBV6-5 and TRBJ2-3; D gene ambiguous. CDR3 length equals 15 residues. The V and J ends lost 2 bases and 2 bases respectively, with 11 bases between them. Germline V gene sequence: CDR1 MNHEY, CDR2 SVGAGI.

This clonotype came up a few times. The rearrangement joins TRBV4-1 to TRBJ1-4; D not certain. CDR3 length equals 13 residues. Germline V CDR1 and CDR2: MGHRA, YSYEKL. V was cut by 2 bases and J by 8 bases, with 9 bases left in between. CDR3 in amino acids: CASSQSGGEKLFF. CDR3 coding DNA: TGCGCCAGCAGCCAATCTGGAGGGGAAAAACTGTTTTTT.

This chain uses TRBV4-1 with TRBJ2-7; D gene uncertain. The CDR3 loop spans 13 amino acids. The V and J ends lost 1 base and 5 bases respectively, with 9 bases between them. Germline V CDR1 and CDR2: MGHRA, YSYEKL. CDR3 nucleotides: TGCGCCAGCAGCCAAGTATTTGGCGACGAGCAGTACTTC. Residues: CASSQVFGDEQYF.

Only a few counts were recorded for this clonotype. The CDR3 bases are TGTGCCAGCAGTTTCCGACTTAACAATGAGCAGTTCTTC. This translates into CASSFRLNNEQFF. This rearrangement joins TRBV28 to TRBJ2-1; D is unresolved. Between the trimmed V and J ends, which lost 3 bases and 5 bases, there was a span of 8 bases. Germline V CDR1 and CDR2: MDHEN, SYDVKM. This CDR3 contains 13 residues. Combining the CDR3 with reference TRBV28 and TRBJ2-1 gives the whole variable domain DVKVTQSSRYLVKRTGEKVFLECVQDMDHENMFWYRQDPGLGLRLIYFSYDVKMKEKGDIPEGYSVSREKKERFSLILESASTNQTSMYLCASSFRLNNEQFFGPGTRLTVL.

This rearrangement joins TRBV6-5 to TRBJ2-2, with a tentative D call TRBD1 (6 bases). Looked up from germline, CDR1 is MNHEY and CDR2 is SVGAGI. This CDR3 contains 17 residues. Trimming cost V 2 bases and J 4 bases, with 17 bases left between them. The CDR3 reads CASSYSSRGRFTGELFF. The CDR3 coding sequence is TGTGCCAGCAGTTACAGTAGCAGGGGAAGGTTCACCGGGGAGCTGTTTTTT.

V is TRBV2 and J is TRBJ2-7; D is perhaps TRBD1 (5 bases). With 3 bases removed from V and 6 bases from J, the gap between germline ends came to 18 bases. The CDR3 totals 15 residues. Germline V CDR1 and CDR2: SNHLY, FYNNEI. The CDR3 nucleotides read TGTGCCAGCAGTGATCCCAAACAAATCCAGGGCGAGCAGTACTTC. Protein product: CASSDPKQIQGEQYF.

This clonotype was detected a few times. The rearrangement uses TRBV6-2 or TRBV6-3 and TRBJ1-1; possible D gene TRBD1, 6 bases. Trimming removed 2 bases at V and 1 base at J, with 17 bases between. The CDR3 spans 17 residues. Germline values: CDR1 MNHEY, CDR2 SVGEGT. The CDR3 DNA is TGTGCCAGCAGTTACACCAGGGGTCGGAGCTGGAACACTGAAGCTTTCTTT. Residues: CASSYTRGRSWNTEAFF.

This chain uses TRBV27 with TRBJ2-3; D is undetermined. Per the germline V gene, CDR1 is MNHEY and CDR2 is SMNVEV (reference sequence). This CDR3 has 12 residues. With 6 bases removed from V and 4 bases from J, the gap between germline ends came to 8 bases. The CDR3 reads CASRVGADTQYF. The DNA of the CDR3 is TGTGCCAGCAGGGTTGGGGCAGATACGCAGTATTTT.

The chain couples TRBV6-1 to TRBJ1-5; no clear D gene. Germline assignment: CDR1 MNHNS and CDR2 SASEGT. The V end lost 7 bases, the J end lost 4 bases, and 17 bases lay between the germline ends. The CDR3 consists of 15 residues. The CDR3 here is CASTPSGKTNQPQHF. For the CDR3, the DNA is TGTGCCAGCACTCCTTCGGGGAAAACTAATCAGCCCCAGCATTTT.

The chain couples TRBV27 to TRBJ1-6; D is undetermined. Germline V CDR1 and CDR2: MNHEY, SMNVEV (reference sequence). V was pared by 9 bases and J by 0 bases, with 15 bases between. There are 16 residues in the CDR3. The CDR3 spells CASRRAQSSYNSPLHF. Here the CDR3 DNA reads TGTGCCAGTCGAAGGGCCCAGAGCTCCTATAATTCACCCCTCCACTTT.

This sequence joins TRBV7-6 and TRBJ2-1; no firm D call. The CDR3 length is 13 residues. The V gene lost 3 bases and the J gene lost 2 bases, with 5 bases spanning the gap. Germline assignment: CDR1 SGHVS and CDR2 FNYEAQ. CDR3 in amino acids: CASSLVTYNEQFF. CDR3 in DNA: TGTGCCAGCAGCTTGGTAACCTACAATGAGCAGTTCTTC.

The chain joins TRBV20-1 to TRBJ1-2; no clear D gene. Trimming took off 6 bases at V and 3 bases at J, with 20 bases between the two ends. The CDR3 has 15 amino acids. Germline CDR1 reads DFQATT; CDR2 reads SNEGSKA (reference sequence). The CDR3 DNA sequence: TGCAGTGCGTACCCACACCCGGGCAGTGACTATGGCTACACCTTC. It encodes CSAYPHPGSDYGYTF.

The gene calls are TRBV9 and TRBJ2-3; D is uncertain. The V end was cut by 6 bases, the J end by 5 bases, with 10 bases between. Germline V gene data show CDR1 as SGDLS and CDR2 as YYNGEE. The CDR3 is made up of 12 amino acids. The CDR3 bases are TGTGCCAGCAACGACGGAATAGATACGCAGTATTTT. It specifies CASNDGIDTQYF.

At least ten counts were recorded for this clonotype. The V and J genes are TRBV10-3 and TRBJ2-7; TRBD2 agrees at 11 bases. V lost 3 bases, J lost 4 bases, and 5 bases stayed unmatched. The CDR3 totals 15 residues. The germline CDR1 and CDR2 sequences are ENHRY and SYGVKD. The CDR3 bases are TGTGCCATCAGTGACTCGACTAGCGGGACGTACGAGCAGTACTTC. As protein: CAISDSTSGTYEQYF.

This clonotype was seen a handful of times. This rearrangement joins TRBV20-1 to TRBJ2-7; no clear D. Germline V CDR1 and CDR2: DFQATT, SNEGSKA (reference sequence). The CDR3 contains 14 residues. Trimming shortened V by 5 bases and J by 7 bases, and 21 bases separated the two germline ends. CDR3 region: CSAASRVRSEEQYF. The CDR3 DNA reads as TGCAGTGCTGCCTCGAGAGTTCGGTCAGAAGAGCAGTACTTC.

This clonotype was seen more than once but under ten times. This chain joins TRBV2 and TRBJ1-6; D unresolved. CDR1 and CDR2 (germline): SNHLY, FYNNEI. V was shortened by 4 bases and J by 6 bases, with 10 bases between the two germline ends. This CDR3 has 14 residues. This CDR3 is CASSAGWANSPLHF. CDR3 nucleotide sequence: TGTGCCAGCAGTGCCGGCTGGGCTAATTCACCCCTCCACTTT.

There are many counts of this clonotype. In DNA, the CDR3 is TGCGCCAGCAGCCCAAAAGGACGGAGCACTGAAGCTTTCTTT. Translation gives CASSPKGRSTEAFF. The chain joins TRBV5-1 to TRBJ1-1; D call uncertain. This CDR3 is built from 14 residues. The V and J ends lost 4 bases and 4 bases respectively, with 14 bases between them. The germline V gene has CDR1 SGHRS and CDR2 YFSETQ.

This clonotype came up a few times. The chain is built from TRBV20-1 and TRBJ2-1; 9 nucleotides match TRBD2. The CDR3 extends over 18 amino acids. V lost 0 bases to trimming and J lost 4 bases; unmatched junction nucleotides: 13. CDR1 is DFQATT, CDR2 SNEGSKA, per germline (reference sequence). In DNA, the CDR3 is TGCAGTGCTAGAGATGTTGGCGGGAGGGCCATACGGTACAATGAGCAGTTCTTC. It encodes CSARDVGGRAIRYNEQFF.